The 16 T cell receptor beta chains reported below all come from one sample, sequenced in a study of blood T cell repertoires in COVID-19. The data were produced by immunoSEQ multiplex PCR, yet TCRdb's version contains in-frame clones alone and is incomplete. The sample includes under 200,000 clones, roughly nine tenths of them seen just once. The sequenced sample consisted of peripheral blood. These TCRs come from a woman aged 55-70 years with COVID-19, enrolled during active disease.

V usage is TRBV19 and J usage is TRBJ1-2; D call uncertain. V lost 5 bases, J lost 3 bases, and 4 bases lay in between. CDR1 is LNHDA, CDR2 SQIVND, per germline (reference sequence). The CDR3 covers 11 residues. CDR3 in amino acids: CASSQYYGYTF. CDR3 sequence (DNA): TGTGCCAGTAGTCAGTACTATGGCTACACCTTC.

CDR3 DNA: TGTGCCAGCAGTTACCGGTACGGAGGCGGCTACACCTTC. Translating it yields CASSYRYGGGYTF. This chain joins TRBV6-5 and TRBJ1-2; D remains ambiguous. The CDR3 spans 13 residues. The V end lost 2 bases, the J end lost 8 bases, and 12 bases lay between the germline ends. Germline V CDR1 and CDR2: MNHEY, SVGAGI.

The chain has TRBV4-1 and TRBJ2-7; D ambiguous. The V end lost 0 bases, the J end lost 5 bases, and 11 bases lay between the germline ends. Per germline, CDR1 MGHRA and CDR2 YSYEKL. The CDR3 spans 14 residues. CDR3 region: CASSQEGTANEQYF. The DNA of the CDR3 is TGCGCCAGCAGCCAAGAAGGCACAGCTAACGAGCAGTACTTC.

In its sample, this clone was seen once. The V gene is TRBV7-2, the J gene TRBJ1-1; D remains unclear. V lost 1 base, J lost 6 bases, and 9 bases lay in between. CDR1 and CDR2 (germline): SGHTA, FQGNSA. The CDR3 sequence is 13 residues long. The CDR3 loop is CASSLVPGAEAFF. In nucleotides, the CDR3 is TGTGCCAGCAGCTTAGTCCCTGGAGCTGAAGCTTTCTTT. The variable domain in full, completed from reference TRBV7-2 and TRBJ1-1, reads GAGVSQSPSNKVTEKGKDVELRCDPISGHTALYWYRQSLGQGLEFLIYFQGNSAPDKSGLPSDRFSAERTGGSVSTLTIQRTQQEDSAVYLCASSLVPGAEAFFGQGTRLTVV.

This clone was observed a single time. This rearrangement joins TRBV7-3 to TRBJ2-5; TRBD2 matches 7 bases. CDR1 is SGHTA, CDR2 FQGTGA, per germline. Trimming at V came to 2 bases and at J to 3 bases, leaving 9 bases not matched to a gene. The length of the CDR3 is 16 residues. Here the CDR3 DNA reads TGTGCCAGCAGCTTATCCCCCCGGGGAGGGAAAGAGACCCAGTACTTC. Its protein product is CASSLSPRGGKETQYF.

This chain uses TRBV6-2 or TRBV6-3 with TRBJ1-5; D is perhaps TRBD1 (5 bases). CDR1 and CDR2 from the germline V gene are MNHEY and SVGEGT. The CDR3 consists of 14 residues. V lost 6 bases, J lost 9 bases, and 18 bases lay in between. The CDR3 DNA is TGTGCCAGCAGCCCCCCCCTACAGGCCTCGCCCCAGCATTTT. It specifies CASSPPLQASPQHF.

The chain joins TRBV28 to TRBJ2-5, with a weak D call TRBD1 (7 bases). Between the trimmed V and J ends, which lost 4 bases and 0 bases, there was a span of 15 bases. CDR1 and CDR2 from the germline V gene are MDHEN and SYDVKM. CDR3 size: 16 residues. CDR3 sequence reads: CASSSPGGPDQETQYF. DNA for the CDR3: TGTGCCAGCAGTTCCCCAGGGGGGCCGGACCAAGAGACCCAGTACTTC.

The table lists this clone with a few counts. The chain employs TRBV19 and TRBJ1-1, with 11 bases that match TRBD1. This CDR3 comprises 14 residues. Trimming took 10 bases from V and 5 from J; bases not matched to a gene: 9. CDR1 and CDR2 from the germline V gene are LNHDA and SQIVND (reference sequence). CDR3 coding DNA: TGTGCCATTAGGAAGGGACAGGGGGTTACTGAAGCTTTCTTT. Its protein is CAIRKGQGVTEAFF. Full variable domain (rest looked up from reference TRBV19 and TRBJ1-1): DGGITQSPKYLFRKEGQNVTLSCEQNLNHDAMYWYRQDPGQGLRLIYYSQIVNDFQKGDIAEGYSVSREKKESFPLTVTSAQKNPTAFYLCAIRKGQGVTEAFFGQGTRLTVV.

Concerning this clone: Other DNA variants within this sample encode the same CDR3. The V call is TRBV5-1, the J call TRBJ1-1, with TRBD1 identical over 8 bases. V lost 2 bases and J lost 4; bases outside the gene matches: 10. The germline CDR1 and CDR2 sequences are SGHRS and YFSETQ. CDR3 size: 16 residues. The CDR3 region is CASSFETGTGGTEAFF. The CDR3 DNA follows: TGCGCCAGCAGCTTCGAAACCGGGACAGGAGGCACTGAAGCTTTCTTT.

The chain is built from TRBV28 and TRBJ2-7; 7 nucleotides agree with TRBD1. This CDR3 has 14 amino acids. CDR1 and CDR2 (germline): MDHEN, SYDVKM. Trimming removed 2 bases from V and 4 bases from J; junction bases left unmatched: 5. The CDR3 reads CASSLRGRRYEQYF. CDR3 sequence (DNA): TGTGCCAGCAGTTTAAGGGGGCGCAGGTACGAGCAGTACTTC.

In DNA form, the CDR3 reads TGTGCCAGCAGCTTTCTAGCGGAGACAGATACGCAGTATTTT. It specifies CASSFLAETDTQYF. The V and J genes are TRBV9 and TRBJ2-3, with TRBD2 matching 7 bases. The junction had 5 bases not matched to a gene; V was cut back by 4 bases and J by 3 bases. The CDR3 extends over 14 amino acids. Germline CDR1 is SGDLS and CDR2 is YYNGEE.

The gene calls are TRBV14 and TRBJ2-2; D may be TRBD2 (6 bases). V dropped 4 bases and J dropped 3 bases, with 12 bases sitting between them. CDR1 and CDR2 (germline): SGHDN, FVKESK. CDR3 size: 15 residues. The CDR3 region is CASSPSPGDTGELFF. CDR3 DNA: TGTGCCAGCAGCCCTTCTCCGGGAGACACCGGGGAGCTGTTTTTT.

The rearrangement joins TRBV28 to TRBJ2-6; 10 nucleotides align to TRBD2. This CDR3 contains 16 residues. Losses at the gene ends were 10 bases for V and 3 bases for J; bases not matched to a gene: 9. Per the germline V gene, CDR1 is MDHEN and CDR2 is SYDVKM. CDR3 sequence (DNA): TGTGCCACCATAAGCGGGAGGGCCTTTGGGGCCAACGTCCTGACTTTC. It specifies CATISGRAFGANVLTF.

V is TRBV5-1 and J is TRBJ1-5; D is unresolved. The CDR3 is 15 amino acids. Germline V lookup: CDR1 SGHRS, CDR2 YFSETQ. Trimming stripped 0 bases from V and 3 bases from J, with 10 bases between. The CDR3 DNA reads as TGCGCCAGCAGCTTGGACGGGAGCCCCAATCAGCCCCAGCATTTT. Protein product: CASSLDGSPNQPQHF.

This clone was seen only once. The V and J genes are TRBV2 and TRBJ1-4; D is unclear. The CDR3 totals 12 residues. Trimming left V 1 base short and J 14 bases short, with 11 bases between. Germline V gene data show CDR1 as SNHLY and CDR2 as FYNNEI. The DNA for the CDR3 is TGTGCCAGCAGTGAAGGGGCCTCAAGGCTGTTTTTT. Translation gives CASSEGASRLFF.

The chain links TRBV10-3 to TRBJ1-1, with 7 bases lining up with TRBD1. Losses at the gene ends were 6 bases for V and 6 bases for J; bases not matched to a gene: 7. The CDR3 is 13 amino acids. Germline V gene lookup returns CDR1 ENHRY and CDR2 SYGVKD. CDR3 sequence (DNA): TGTGCCATCAGGGACGACAGGGTCTCTGAAGCTTTCTTT. This sequence encodes CAIRDDRVSEAFF.